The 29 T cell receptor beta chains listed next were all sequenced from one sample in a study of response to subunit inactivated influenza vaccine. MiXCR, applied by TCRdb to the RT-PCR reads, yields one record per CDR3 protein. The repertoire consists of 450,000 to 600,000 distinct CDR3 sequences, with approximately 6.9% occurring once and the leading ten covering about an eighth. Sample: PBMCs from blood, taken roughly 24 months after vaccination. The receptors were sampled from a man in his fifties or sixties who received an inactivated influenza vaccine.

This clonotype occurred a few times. This CDR3 reads CASSQDSKTSGALSGANVLTF. The CDR3 DNA reads as TGCGCCAGCAGCCAAGATTCTAAAACTAGCGGGGCTCTTTCTGGGGCCAACGTCCTGACTTTC. The rearrangement joins TRBV4-1 to TRBJ2-6; 10 positions match TRBD2. V trimming: 0 bases; J trimming: 1 base; junction bases outside the gene matches: 12. In germline, CDR1 is MGHRA, CDR2 YSYEKL. This CDR3 spans 21 amino acids.

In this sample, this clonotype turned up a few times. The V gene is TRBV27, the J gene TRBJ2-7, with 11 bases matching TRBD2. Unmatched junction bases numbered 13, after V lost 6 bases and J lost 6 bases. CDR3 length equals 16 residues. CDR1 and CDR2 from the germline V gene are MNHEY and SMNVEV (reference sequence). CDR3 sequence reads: CASRRGSTSGRPEQYF. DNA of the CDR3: TGTGCCAGCAGACGGGGGAGTACTAGCGGGAGACCCGAGCAGTACTTC.

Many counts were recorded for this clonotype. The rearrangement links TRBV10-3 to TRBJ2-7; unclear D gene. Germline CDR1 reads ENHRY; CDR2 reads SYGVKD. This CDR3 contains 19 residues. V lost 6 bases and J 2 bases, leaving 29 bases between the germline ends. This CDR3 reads CAIRSRKISEVGETYEQYF. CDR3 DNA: TGTGCCATCAGGAGTAGAAAGATCAGTGAGGTGGGCGAGACCTACGAGCAGTACTTC.

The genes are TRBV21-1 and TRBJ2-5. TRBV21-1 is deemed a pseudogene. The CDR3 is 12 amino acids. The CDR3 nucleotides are TGTGCCAGCAGAGCGAGGCAAGAGACCCAGTACTTC. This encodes CASRARQETQYF.

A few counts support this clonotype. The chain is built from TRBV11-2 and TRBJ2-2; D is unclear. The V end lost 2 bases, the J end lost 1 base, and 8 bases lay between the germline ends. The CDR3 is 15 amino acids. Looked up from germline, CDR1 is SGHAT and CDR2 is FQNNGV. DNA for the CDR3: TGTGCCAGCAGCTTATATGGCAGGAACACCGGGGAGCTGTTTTTT. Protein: CASSLYGRNTGELFF.

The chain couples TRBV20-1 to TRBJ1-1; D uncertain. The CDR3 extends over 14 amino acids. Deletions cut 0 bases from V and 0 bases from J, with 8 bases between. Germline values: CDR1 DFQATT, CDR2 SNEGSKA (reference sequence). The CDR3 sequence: CSARDLGMNTEAFF. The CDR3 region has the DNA TGCAGTGCTAGAGATCTAGGGATGAACACTGAAGCTTTCTTT.

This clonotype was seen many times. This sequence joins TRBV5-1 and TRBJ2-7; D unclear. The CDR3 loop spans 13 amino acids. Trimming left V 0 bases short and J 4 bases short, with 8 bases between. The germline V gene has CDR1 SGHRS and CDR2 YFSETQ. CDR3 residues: CASSLATSYEQYF. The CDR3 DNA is TGCGCCAGCAGCTTGGCGACATCTTACGAGCAGTACTTC.

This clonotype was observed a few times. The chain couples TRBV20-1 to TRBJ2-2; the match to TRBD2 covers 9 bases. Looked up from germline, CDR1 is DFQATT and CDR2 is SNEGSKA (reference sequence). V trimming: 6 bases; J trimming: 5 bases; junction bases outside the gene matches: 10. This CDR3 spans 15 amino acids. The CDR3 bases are TGCAGTGCAGCACTTAGCGGGAGAGGAACCGGGGAGCTGTTTTTT. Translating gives CSAALSGRGTGELFF.

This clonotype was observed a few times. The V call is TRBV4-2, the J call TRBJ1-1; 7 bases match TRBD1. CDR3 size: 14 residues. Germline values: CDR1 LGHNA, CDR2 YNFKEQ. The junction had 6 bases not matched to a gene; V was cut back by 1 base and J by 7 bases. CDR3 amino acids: CASSQGDREYEAFF. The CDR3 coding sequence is TGTGCCAGCAGCCAAGGGGACAGAGAATATGAAGCTTTCTTT.

The CDR3 here is CASSLRDRGEETQYF. The CDR3 DNA is TGCGCCAGCAGCCTCCGGGACAGGGGTGAAGAGACCCAGTACTTC. V gene TRBV23-1 combines with J gene TRBJ2-5; TRBD1 matches at 10 bases. TRBV23-1 is flagged as an ORF with uncertain function. The CDR3 length is 15 residues. J lost 3 bases, V lost 6 bases, and 7 bases had no gene match.

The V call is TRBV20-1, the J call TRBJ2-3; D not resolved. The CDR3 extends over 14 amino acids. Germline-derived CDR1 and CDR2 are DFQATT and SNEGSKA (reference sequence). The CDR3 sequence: CSAPRTSRADTQYF. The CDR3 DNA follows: TGCAGCGCTCCCCGGACGAGTCGGGCAGATACGCAGTATTTT.

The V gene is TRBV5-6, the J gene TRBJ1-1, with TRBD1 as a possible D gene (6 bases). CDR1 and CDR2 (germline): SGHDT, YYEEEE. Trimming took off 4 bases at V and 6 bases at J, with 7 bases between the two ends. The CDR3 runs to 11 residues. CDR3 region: CASSRQAEAFF. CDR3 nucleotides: TGTGCCAGCAGCAGACAGGCTGAAGCTTTCTTT.

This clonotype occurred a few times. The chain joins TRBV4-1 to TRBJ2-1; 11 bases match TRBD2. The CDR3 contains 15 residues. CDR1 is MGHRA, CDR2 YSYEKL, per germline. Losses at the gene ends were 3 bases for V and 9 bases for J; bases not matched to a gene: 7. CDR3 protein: CASSQLTSGNGEQFF. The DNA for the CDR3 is TGCGCCAGCAGCCAGTTGACTAGCGGGAATGGTGAGCAGTTCTTC.

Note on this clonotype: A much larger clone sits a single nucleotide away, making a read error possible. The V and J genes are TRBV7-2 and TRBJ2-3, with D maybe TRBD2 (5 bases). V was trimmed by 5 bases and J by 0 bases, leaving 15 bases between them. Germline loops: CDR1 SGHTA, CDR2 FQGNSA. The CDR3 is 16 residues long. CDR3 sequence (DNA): TGTGCCAGCAGCGCGAGGACTGGCGGGAGCACAGATACGCAGTATTTT. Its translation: CASSARTGGSTDTQYF.

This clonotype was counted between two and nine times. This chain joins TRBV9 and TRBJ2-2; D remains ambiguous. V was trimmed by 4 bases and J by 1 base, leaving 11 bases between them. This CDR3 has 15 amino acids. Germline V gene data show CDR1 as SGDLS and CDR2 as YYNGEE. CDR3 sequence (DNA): TGTGCCAGCAGCTTTGGAAGGAGGAACACCGGGGAGCTGTTTTTT. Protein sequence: CASSFGRRNTGELFF.

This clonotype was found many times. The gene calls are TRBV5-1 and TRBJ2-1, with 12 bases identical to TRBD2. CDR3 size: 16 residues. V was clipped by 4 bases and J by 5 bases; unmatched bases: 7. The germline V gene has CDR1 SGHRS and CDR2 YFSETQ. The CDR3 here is CASSLGLAGNNNEQFF. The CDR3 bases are TGCGCCAGCAGCCTCGGACTAGCGGGGAACAACAATGAGCAGTTCTTC.

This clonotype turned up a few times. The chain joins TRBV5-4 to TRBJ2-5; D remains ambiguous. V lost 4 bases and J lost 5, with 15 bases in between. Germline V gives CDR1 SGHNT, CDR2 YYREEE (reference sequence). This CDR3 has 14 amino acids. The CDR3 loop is CASSQGIGGETQYF. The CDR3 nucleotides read TGTGCCAGCAGCCAAGGGATAGGCGGCGAGACCCAGTACTTC.

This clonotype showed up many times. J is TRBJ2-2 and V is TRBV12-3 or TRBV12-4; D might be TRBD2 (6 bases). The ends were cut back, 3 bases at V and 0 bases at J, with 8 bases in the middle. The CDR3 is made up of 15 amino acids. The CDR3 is CASSFAGSNTGELFF. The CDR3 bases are TGTGCCAGCAGTTTTGCGGGGTCGAACACCGGGGAGCTGTTTTTT.

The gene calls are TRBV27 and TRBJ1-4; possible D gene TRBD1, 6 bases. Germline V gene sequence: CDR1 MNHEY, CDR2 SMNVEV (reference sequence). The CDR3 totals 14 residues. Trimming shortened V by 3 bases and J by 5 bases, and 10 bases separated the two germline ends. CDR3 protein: CASSFWQGNEKLFF. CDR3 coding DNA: TGTGCCAGCAGTTTCTGGCAGGGGAATGAAAAACTGTTTTTT.

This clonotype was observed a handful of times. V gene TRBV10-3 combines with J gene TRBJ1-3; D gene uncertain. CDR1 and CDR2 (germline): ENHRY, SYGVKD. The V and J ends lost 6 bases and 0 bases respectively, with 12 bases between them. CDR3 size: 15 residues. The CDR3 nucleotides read TGTGCCATCAGCGAGCCAAGTACCTCTGGAAACACCATATATTTT. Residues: CAISEPSTSGNTIYF.

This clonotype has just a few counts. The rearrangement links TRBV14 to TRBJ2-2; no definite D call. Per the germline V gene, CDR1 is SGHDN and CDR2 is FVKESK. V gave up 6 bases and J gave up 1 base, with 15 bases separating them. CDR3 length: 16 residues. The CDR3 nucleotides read TGTGCCAGCAGGAAGGCAGGAGTGGGGAACACCGGGGAGCTGTTTTTT. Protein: CASRKAGVGNTGELFF.

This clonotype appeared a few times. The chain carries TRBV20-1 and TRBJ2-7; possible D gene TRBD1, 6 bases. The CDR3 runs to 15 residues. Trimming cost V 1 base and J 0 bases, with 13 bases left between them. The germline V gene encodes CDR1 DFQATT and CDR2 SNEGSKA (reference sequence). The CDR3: CSARATTGYSYEQYF. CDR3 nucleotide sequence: TGCAGTGCTAGAGCTACGACAGGCTACTCCTACGAGCAGTACTTC.

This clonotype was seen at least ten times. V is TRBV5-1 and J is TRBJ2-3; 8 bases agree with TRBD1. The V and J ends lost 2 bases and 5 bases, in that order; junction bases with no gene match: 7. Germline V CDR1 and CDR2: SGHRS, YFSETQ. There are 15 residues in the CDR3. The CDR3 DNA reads TGCGCCAGCAGCTTCGGCAGGGGGCAAGGAGATACGCAGTATTTT. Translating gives CASSFGRGQGDTQYF.

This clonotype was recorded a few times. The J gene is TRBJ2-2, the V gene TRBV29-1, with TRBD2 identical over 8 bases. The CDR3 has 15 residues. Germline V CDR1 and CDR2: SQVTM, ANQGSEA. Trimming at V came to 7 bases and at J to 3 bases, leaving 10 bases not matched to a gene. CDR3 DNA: TGCAGCGCCTCGATCTTAGCGGGATACACCGGGGAGCTGTTTTTT. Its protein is CSASILAGYTGELFF.

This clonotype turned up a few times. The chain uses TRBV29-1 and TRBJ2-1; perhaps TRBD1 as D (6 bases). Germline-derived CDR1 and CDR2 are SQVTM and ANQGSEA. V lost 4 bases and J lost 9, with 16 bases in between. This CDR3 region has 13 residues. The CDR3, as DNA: TGCAGCGTTGGGACAGCCGTGATCGTTGAGCAGTTCTTC. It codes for CSVGTAVIVEQFF.

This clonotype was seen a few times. The CDR3 sequence is CASSPDRGHANEKLFF. In DNA form, the CDR3 reads TGCGCCAGCAGTCCGGACAGGGGGCATGCTAATGAAAAACTGTTTTTT. This sequence joins TRBV5-1 and TRBJ1-4, with 11 bases aligning to TRBD1. The J segment lost 3 bases and the V segment lost 5 bases, leaving 6 bases of the junction unmatched. The CDR3 totals 16 residues. Looked up from germline, CDR1 is SGHRS and CDR2 is YFSETQ. Filled out from reference TRBV5-1 and TRBJ1-4, the complete variable domain reads KAGVTQTPRYLIKTRGQQVTLSCSPISGHRSVSWYQQTPGQGLQFLFEYFSETQRNKGNFPGRFSGRQFSNSRSEMNVSTLELGDSALYLCASSPDRGHANEKLFFGSGTQLSVL.

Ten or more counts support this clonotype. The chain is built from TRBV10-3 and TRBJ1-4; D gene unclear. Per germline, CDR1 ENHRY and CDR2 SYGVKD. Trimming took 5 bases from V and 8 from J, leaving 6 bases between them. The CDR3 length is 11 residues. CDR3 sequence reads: CAISMGEKLFF. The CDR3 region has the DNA TGTGCCATCAGTATGGGAGAAAAACTGTTTTTT.

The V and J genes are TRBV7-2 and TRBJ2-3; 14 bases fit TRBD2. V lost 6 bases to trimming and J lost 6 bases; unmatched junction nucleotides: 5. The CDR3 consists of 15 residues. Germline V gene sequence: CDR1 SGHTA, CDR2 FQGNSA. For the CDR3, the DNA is TGTGCCAGCAGAAAAGGACTAGCGGGAGGCGATACGCAGTATTTT. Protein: CASRKGLAGGDTQYF.

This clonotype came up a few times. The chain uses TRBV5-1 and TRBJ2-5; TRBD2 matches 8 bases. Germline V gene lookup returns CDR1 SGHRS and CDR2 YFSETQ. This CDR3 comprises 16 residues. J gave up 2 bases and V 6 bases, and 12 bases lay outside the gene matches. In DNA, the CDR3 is TGCGCCAGCATCTCGACCGGGACTAGTCAACAAGAGACCCAGTACTTC. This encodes CASISTGTSQQETQYF.